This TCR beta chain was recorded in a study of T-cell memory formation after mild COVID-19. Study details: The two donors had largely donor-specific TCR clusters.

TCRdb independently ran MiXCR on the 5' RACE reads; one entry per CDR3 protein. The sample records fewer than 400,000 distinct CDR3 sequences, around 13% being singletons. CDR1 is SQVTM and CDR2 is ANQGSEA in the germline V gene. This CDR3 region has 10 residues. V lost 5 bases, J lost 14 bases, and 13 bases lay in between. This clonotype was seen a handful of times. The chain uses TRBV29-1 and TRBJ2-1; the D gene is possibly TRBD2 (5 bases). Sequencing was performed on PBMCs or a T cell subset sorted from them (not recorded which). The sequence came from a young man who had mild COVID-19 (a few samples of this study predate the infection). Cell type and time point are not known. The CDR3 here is CSVYGTEEFF. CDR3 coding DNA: TGCAGCGTTTACGGCACGGAGGAGTTCTTC.